This entry lists 3 T cell receptor beta chains sequenced from one sample in a study of CD8 T cells in ankylosing spondylitis. TCRdb reprocessed the 5' RACE reads with MiXCR, giving one entry per CDR3 protein. The sample yields some 300,000 distinct CDR3 sequences, under 25% seen once. Sequenced input: blood, either unsorted or a sorted T cell fraction (not recorded which). These receptors were taken from a female donor with ankylosing spondylitis or in good health (not recorded which).

This clonotype appeared a few times. V is TRBV29-1 and J is TRBJ1-2; TRBD1 matches at 7 bases. V lost 5 bases and J lost 0; bases outside the gene matches: 3. The CDR3 is 13 amino acids. Germline V lookup: CDR1 SQVTM, CDR2 ANQGSEA. CDR3 protein: CSVRTGPNYGYTF. The CDR3 DNA reads as TGCAGCGTTCGGACAGGTCCTAACTATGGCTACACCTTC.

This clonotype was recorded a few times. The rearrangement joins TRBV7-8 to TRBJ1-3; D possibly corresponds to TRBD1 (6 bases). The CDR3 contains 13 residues. Germline CDR1 reads SGHVS; CDR2 reads FQNEAQ. Trimming removed 7 bases from V and 8 bases from J, with 15 bases in between. Here the CDR3 reads CASNIGGPDTIYF. CDR3 in DNA: TGTGCCAGCAATATAGGGGGGCCGGACACCATATATTTT.

This chain uses TRBV12-3 or TRBV12-4 with TRBJ1-1; a possible D gene is TRBD1 (6 bases). The CDR3 runs 16 residues. V was trimmed by 4 bases and J by 5 bases, leaving 20 bases between them. The CDR3 protein is CASSSRYALGGTEAFF. Here the CDR3 DNA reads TGTGCCAGCAGTTCTAGGTACGCGTTAGGGGGTACTGAAGCTTTCTTT.